The sequence of this T cell receptor beta chain was determined in a study of blood T cells in healthy people across ages. Study-wide findings and caveats: Donors of long life had a larger count of naive CD4+ cells and greater diversity than aged donors.

Germline V gene sequence: CDR1 MNHEY, CDR2 SVGEGT. The CDR3 has 11 amino acids. V lost 2 bases and J 7 bases, leaving 3 bases between the germline ends. Ten or more counts support this clonotype. The target antigen is unknown. Alongside a J-beta primer mix, a sample-barcoded 5' primer served in a second PCR lasting roughly 7 to 11 cycles. TCRdb recomputed calls from the 5' RACE reads with MiXCR, one row per CDR3 protein. Among 650,000 to 1,000,000 distinct CDR3 sequences, about 37% were seen once, and the ten largest hold over 10%. The sequence derives from a young man in good health. Sequenced: blood. This sequence joins TRBV6-2 or TRBV6-3 and TRBJ2-1; D call uncertain. CDR3 nucleotides: TGTGCCAGCAGTTACGGAAATGAGCAGTTCTTC. Its protein is CASSYGNEQFF.